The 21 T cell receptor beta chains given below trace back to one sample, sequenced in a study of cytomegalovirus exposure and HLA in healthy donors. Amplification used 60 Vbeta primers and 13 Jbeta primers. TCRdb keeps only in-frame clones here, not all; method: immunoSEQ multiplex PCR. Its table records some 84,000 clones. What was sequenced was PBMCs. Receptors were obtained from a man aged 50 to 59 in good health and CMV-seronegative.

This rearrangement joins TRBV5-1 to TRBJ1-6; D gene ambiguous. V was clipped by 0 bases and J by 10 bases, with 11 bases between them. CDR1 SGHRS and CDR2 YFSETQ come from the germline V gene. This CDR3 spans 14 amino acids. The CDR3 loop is CASSLAGVKSPLHF. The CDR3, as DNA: TGCGCCAGCAGCTTGGCCGGGGTGAAGTCACCCCTCCACTTT.

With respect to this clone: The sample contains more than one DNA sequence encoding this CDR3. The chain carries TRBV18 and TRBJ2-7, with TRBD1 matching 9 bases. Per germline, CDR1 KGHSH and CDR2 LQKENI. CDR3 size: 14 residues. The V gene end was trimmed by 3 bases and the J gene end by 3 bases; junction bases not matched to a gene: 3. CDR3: CASSPGQGSYEQYF. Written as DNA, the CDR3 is TGTGCCAGCTCACCGGGACAGGGCAGCTACGAGCAGTACTTC.

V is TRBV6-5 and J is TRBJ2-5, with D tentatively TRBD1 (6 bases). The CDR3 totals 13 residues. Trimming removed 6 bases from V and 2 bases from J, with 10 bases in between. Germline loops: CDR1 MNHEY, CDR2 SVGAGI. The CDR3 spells CASSRQEQETQYF. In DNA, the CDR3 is TGTGCCAGCAGCCGACAGGAGCAAGAGACCCAGTACTTC.

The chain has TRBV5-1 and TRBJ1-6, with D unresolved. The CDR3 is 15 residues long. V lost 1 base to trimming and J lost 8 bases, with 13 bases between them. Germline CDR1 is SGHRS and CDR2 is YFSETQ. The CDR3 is CASSLQNPQDSPLHF. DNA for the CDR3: TGCGCCAGCAGCTTGCAGAACCCCCAAGATTCACCCCTCCACTTT.

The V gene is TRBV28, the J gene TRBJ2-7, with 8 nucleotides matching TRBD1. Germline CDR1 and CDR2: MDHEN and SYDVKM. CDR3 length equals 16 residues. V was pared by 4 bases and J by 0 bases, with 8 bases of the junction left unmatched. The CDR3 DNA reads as TGTGCCAGCAGTTCAGGGGGCGGGATTGGCTCCTACGAGCAGTACTTC. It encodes CASSSGGGIGSYEQYF.

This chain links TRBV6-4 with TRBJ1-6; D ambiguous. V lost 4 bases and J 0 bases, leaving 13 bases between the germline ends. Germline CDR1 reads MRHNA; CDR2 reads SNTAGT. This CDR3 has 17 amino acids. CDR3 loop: CASSASSPSSYNSPLHF. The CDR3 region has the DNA TGTGCCAGCAGTGCTAGCTCACCGAGCTCCTATAATTCACCCCTCCACTTT.

The chain's CDR3 is CASSLLSGTTYEQYF. Written as DNA, the CDR3 is TGTGCCAGCAGTTTACTCTCCGGGACTACCTACGAGCAGTACTTC. V and J are TRBV6-5 and TRBJ2-7; 7 nucleotides align to TRBD2. The CDR3 loop spans 15 amino acids. Germline lookup yields CDR1 MNHEY and CDR2 SVGAGI. V shed 4 bases, J shed 2 bases, and the junction held 8 bases outside the gene matches.

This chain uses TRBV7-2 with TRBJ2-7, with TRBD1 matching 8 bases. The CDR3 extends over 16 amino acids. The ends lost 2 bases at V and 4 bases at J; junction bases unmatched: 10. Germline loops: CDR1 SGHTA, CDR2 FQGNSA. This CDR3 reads CASSLTRDRRLYEQYF. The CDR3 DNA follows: TGTGCCAGCAGCTTAACGAGGGACAGGCGCCTTTACGAGCAGTACTTC.

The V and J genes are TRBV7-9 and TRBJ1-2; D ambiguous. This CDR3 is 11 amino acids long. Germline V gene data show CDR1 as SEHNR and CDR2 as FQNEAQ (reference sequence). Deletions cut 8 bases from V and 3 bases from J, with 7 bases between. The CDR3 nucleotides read TGTGCCAGCCGGCGGGACTATGGCTACACCTTC. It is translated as CASRRDYGYTF.

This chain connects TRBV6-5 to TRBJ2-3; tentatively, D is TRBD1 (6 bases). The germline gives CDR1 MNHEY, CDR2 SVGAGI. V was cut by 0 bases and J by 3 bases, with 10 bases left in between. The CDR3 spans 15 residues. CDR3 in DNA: TGTGCCAGCAGTTACTCGTTTCAGGGGACAGATACGCAGTATTTT. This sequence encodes CASSYSFQGTDTQYF.

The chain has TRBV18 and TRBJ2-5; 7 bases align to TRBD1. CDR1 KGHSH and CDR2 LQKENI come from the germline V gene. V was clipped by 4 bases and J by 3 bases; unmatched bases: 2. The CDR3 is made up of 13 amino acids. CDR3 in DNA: TGTGCCAGCTCACGAGGACAGGAAGAGACCCAGTACTTC. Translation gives CASSRGQEETQYF. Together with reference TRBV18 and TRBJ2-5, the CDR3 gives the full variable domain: NAGVMQNPRHLVRRRGQEARLRCSPMKGHSHVYWYRQLPEEGLKFMVYLQKENIIDESGMPKERFSAEFPKEGPSILRIQQVVRGDSAAYFCASSRGQEETQYFGPGTRLLVL.

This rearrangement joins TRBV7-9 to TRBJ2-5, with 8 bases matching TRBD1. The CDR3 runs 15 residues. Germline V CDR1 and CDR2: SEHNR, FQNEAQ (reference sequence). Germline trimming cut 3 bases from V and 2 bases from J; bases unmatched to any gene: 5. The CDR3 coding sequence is TGTGCCAGCAGCTTTGACAGGGGTAGACAAGAGACCCAGTACTTC. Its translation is CASSFDRGRQETQYF.

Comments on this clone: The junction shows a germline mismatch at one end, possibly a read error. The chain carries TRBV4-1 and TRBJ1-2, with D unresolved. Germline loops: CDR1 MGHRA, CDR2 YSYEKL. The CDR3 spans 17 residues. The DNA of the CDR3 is TGCGCCAGCAGCGAAGACCGAGCGGAATTTGGGAACTATGGCTACACCTTC. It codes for CASSEDRAEFGNYGYTF.

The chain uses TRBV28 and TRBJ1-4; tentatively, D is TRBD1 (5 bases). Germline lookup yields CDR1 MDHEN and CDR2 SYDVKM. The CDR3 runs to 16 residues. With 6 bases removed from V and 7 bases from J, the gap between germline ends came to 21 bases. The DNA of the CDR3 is TGTGCCAGCAGGGGGGAGGGGATGCCGTCGGGTGAAAAACTGTTTTTT. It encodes CASRGEGMPSGEKLFF.

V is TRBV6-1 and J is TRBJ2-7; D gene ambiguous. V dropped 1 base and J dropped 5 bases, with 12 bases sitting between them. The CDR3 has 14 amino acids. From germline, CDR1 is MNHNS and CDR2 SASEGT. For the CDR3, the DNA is TGTGCCAGCAGTGAAGTTAACAGTAAGGACGAGCAGTACTTC. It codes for CASSEVNSKDEQYF.

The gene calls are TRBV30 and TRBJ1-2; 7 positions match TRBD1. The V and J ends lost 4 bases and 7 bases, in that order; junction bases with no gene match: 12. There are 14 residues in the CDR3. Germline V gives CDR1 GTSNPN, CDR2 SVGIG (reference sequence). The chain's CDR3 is CAWTVRPAGGGYTF. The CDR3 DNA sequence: TGTGCCTGGACCGTTAGGCCGGCAGGGGGTGGCTACACCTTC. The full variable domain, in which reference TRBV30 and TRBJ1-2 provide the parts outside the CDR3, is SQTIHQWPATLVQPVGSPLSLECTVEGTSNPNLYWYRQAAGRGLQLLFYSVGIGQISSEVPQNLSASRPQDRQFILSSKKLLLSDSGFYLCAWTVRPAGGGYTFGSGTRLTVV.

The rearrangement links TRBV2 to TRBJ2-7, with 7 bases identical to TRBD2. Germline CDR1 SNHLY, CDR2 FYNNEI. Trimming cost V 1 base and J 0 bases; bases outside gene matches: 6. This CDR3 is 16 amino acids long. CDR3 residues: CASSEVGVAGSYEQYF. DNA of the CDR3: TGTGCCAGCAGTGAAGTAGGGGTAGCGGGCTCCTACGAGCAGTACTTC.

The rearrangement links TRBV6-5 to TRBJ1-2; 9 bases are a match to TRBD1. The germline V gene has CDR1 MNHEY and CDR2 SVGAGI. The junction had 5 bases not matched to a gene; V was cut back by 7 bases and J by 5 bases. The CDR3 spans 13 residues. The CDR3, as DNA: TGTGCCAGCACCCCGACAGGGGGTTATGGCTACACCTTC. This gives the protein CASTPTGGYGYTF.

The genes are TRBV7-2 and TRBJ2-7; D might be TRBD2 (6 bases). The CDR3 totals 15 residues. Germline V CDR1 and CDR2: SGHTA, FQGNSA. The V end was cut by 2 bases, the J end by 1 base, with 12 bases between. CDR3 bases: TGTGCCAGCAGCTTAACCGGGACTGGGTCCTACGAGCAGTACTTC. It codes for CASSLTGTGSYEQYF.

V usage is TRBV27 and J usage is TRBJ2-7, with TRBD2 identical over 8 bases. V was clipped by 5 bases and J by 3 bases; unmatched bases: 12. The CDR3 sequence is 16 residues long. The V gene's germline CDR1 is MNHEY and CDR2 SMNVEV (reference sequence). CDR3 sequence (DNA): TGTGCCAGCAGTCCAGGACTAGCCAAAGCCAACTACGAGCAGTACTTC. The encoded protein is CASSPGLAKANYEQYF.

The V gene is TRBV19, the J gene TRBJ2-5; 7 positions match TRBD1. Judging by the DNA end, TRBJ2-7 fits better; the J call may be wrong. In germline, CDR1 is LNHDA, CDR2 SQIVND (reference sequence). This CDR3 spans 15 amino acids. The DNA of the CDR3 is TGTGCCAGTAGTAAGAGACAGGGAGCCCCATACGAGCAGTACTTC. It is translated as CASSKRQGAPYEQYF.